This TCR beta chain was captured by sequencing in a study of T cells in women clearing cervical HPV infection. The wider study: Cases' blood sampling followed lesion detection by median around 160 days (90 to 200).

MY09/MY11 PCR detected cervical HPV DNA; dot-blot assigned genotypes. This CDR3 is built from 15 residues. The germline gives CDR1 SQVTM, CDR2 ANQGSEA. Study observations and caveats: TRBV6-7 abundance was lower in cases than controls (around 0.1% versus 0.15%).

Details on this clone: The target antigen is unknown. At one boundary the junction diverges from the germline segment, which might be a read error. The CDR3 end is not reached by the read, which stops 3 residues before it; the germline J gene fills it in. Additional DNA sequences in this sample encode the identical CDR3.

Using immunoSEQ multiplex PCR, the repertoire was profiled, and TCRdb retains in-frame clones only, with some absent. This table holds 40,000 to 55,000 clones. The TCR sequence derives from a woman aged 18 to 75 with a cervical HPV16 infection that either progressed to CIN3+ or cleared (not recorded which). J is TRBJ1-3 and V is TRBV29-1; TRBD1 matches at 7 bases. The sequencing input was blood buffy coat. Partial CDR3 DNA: TGCAGCGTTTTCGTGAGGGGGCCCTCTGGAAACACA. Translation gives CSVFVRGPSGNT. The CDR3, in full, reads CSVFVRGPSGNTIYF.